Sequencing of this TCR beta chain was carried out in a study of blood T cell repertoires in COVID-19 (TCRdb year 2020). About the investigation overall: Collaborator samples came from the United States, Italy and Spain and covered acute and convalescent phases of COVID-19. The prospective study material was composed of cDNA or gDNA derived from T cells, B-cell-depleted T cells, or PBMCs. Subjects who had been exposed to COVID-19, were actively infected with it, or had recovered from it provided the deeply sampled blood TCRbeta repertoires that made up the dataset. The repertoires were released in a freely available public database meant as a resource for research on the immune response to SARS-CoV-2. Samples came from the ongoing ImmuneRACE study (first 160 participants) plus 1,254 subjects from 6 global collaborators. The sample metadata nearly always contained a de-identified subject ID, COVID-19 status, age in years and sex. HLA class I and class II types, where available, came from metadata supplied by the sample provider rather than from assay-based typing. On the study overall, not on this receptor specifically: Clinical and demographic metadata were provided uncurated, with the amount varying by source and participant.

Collaborating institutions collected whole blood in K2EDTA tubes following their own protocols. For TCRbeta analysis, collaborators shipped samples in one of three forms: frozen whole blood, isolated PBMCs, or DNA extracted from either of those sample types. The CDR3 sequence holds 18 residues, the cysteine and phenylalanine included. Only the CDR3 DNA is retained, 54 bases long and in frame from the first base. The germline V gene (reference sequence) yields WNHNN for CDR1 and SYGVQD for CDR2. The germline V and J ends show losses of 0 bases and 2 bases respectively, and no gene match explains 8 bases of the junction. A note on this clone: What this receptor recognizes is not known. The record has no base qualities; no much larger clone is one base away.

TCRbeta CDR3 regions were amplified from genomic DNA using the immunoSEQ Assay, a bias-controlled multiplex PCR. Per the authors' processing: Within the assay, amplification of reference gene primers was used to estimate how many nucleated cells each sample contained. To quantify the absolute abundance of each unique TCRbeta CDR3 rearrangement, sequence reads were collapsed and filtered. For each sample, productive Simpson clonality was calculated by taking the square root of Simpson's diversity index across productive rearrangements. In TCRdb, the immuneACCESS table is reduced to in-frame sequences with V and J assigned. These tables do not hold every clone; where another copy was compared, an unresolved V gene accounts for under half, and the others remain unexplained. That table furnishes V, J and clone size, whereas the DNA furnished D and trimming. This sample gives 50,000 to 55,000 clones in total; approximately 85% of them show up just once. The ten top clones hold about 22% of the sample.

Input material: peripheral blood. The sequence derives from a woman of 80 years or more with acute or convalescent COVID-19. The chain couples TRBV10-1 to TRBJ2-3; the junction holds 10 bases that match TRBD1. The CDR3 protein: CASSESRWTGGHTDTQYF. The sequenced DNA is TGCGCCAGCAGTGAGTCCCGCTGGACAGGGGGGCACACAGATACGCAGTATTTT.